This T cell receptor beta chain came from a study of cytomegalovirus exposure and HLA in healthy donors. The overall study: Most genotyped donors, over 70% of 300 to 400, had Caucasian-associated genetic ancestry.

PCR involved 60 Vbeta and 13 Jbeta primers. Assay used: immunoSEQ multiplex PCR; TCRdb lists only in-frame clones, some missing. The sample lists under 55,000 clones; around 70% were seen once. This clone came up a few times. The CDR3 sequence is 14 residues long. V lost 4 bases and J 2 bases, leaving 6 bases between the germline ends. CDR1 is SNHLY and CDR2 is FYNNEI in the germline V gene. The clonotype originates from a woman between 25 and 40 years old in good health and CMV-seronegative. The chain joins TRBV2 to TRBJ2-6; no firm D call. The sequenced sample was PBMCs. This CDR3 is CASSARTGANVLTF. CDR3 DNA sequence: TGTGCCAGCAGTGCCAGAACTGGGGCCAACGTCCTGACTTTC. Full variable domain (rest looked up from reference TRBV2 and TRBJ2-6): EPEVTQTPSHQVTQMGQEVILRCVPISNHLYFYWYRQILGQKVEFLVSFYNNEISEKSEIFDDQFSVERPDGSNFTLKIRSTKLEDSAMYFCASSARTGANVLTFGAGSRLTVL.